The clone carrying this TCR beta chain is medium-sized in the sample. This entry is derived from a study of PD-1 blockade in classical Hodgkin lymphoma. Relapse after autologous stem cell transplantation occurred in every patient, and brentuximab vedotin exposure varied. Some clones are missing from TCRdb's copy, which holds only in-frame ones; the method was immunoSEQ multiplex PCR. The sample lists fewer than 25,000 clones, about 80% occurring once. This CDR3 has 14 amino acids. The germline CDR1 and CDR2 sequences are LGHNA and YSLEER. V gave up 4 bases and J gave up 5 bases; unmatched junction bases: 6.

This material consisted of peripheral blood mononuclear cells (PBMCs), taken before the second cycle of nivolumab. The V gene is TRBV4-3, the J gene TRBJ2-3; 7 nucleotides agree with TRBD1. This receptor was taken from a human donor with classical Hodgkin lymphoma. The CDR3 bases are TGCGCCAGCAGCCCAGTGGACAGGAGAGATACGCAGTATTTT. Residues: CASSPVDRRDTQYF.